This T cell receptor (beta chain) appears in the sequencing data of a study of T cells in Graves' hyperthyroidism and ophthalmopathy. Amplification of TCR beta CDR3 regions used RNA as the template. When the TCR CDR3 underwent first-round RT-PCR, the HTBI primer set was used. TCRdb called the multiplex PCR reads again in MiXCR, with one record for every CDR3 protein. This repertoire shows roughly 180,000 distinct CDR3 sequences, less than 10% found once; its top ten account for approximately 20%. Broader study findings: Most clonotypes expanded in thyroid above 0.001 were likewise present in blood. The model foresaw ophthalmopathy a median around 6 months prior to onset.

V lost 5 bases and J 5 bases, leaving 16 bases between the germline ends. From germline, CDR1 is SGHAT and CDR2 FQDESV (reference sequence). The CDR3 runs 14 residues. For this clonotype: Its specificity is unknown.

The sample taken for sequencing was blood. The chain recombines TRBV11-1 with TRBJ2-7; D is ambiguous. The receptor's source is a woman between 18 and 29 years old with Graves' hyperthyroidism that later progressed to Graves' ophthalmopathy. In nucleotides, the CDR3 is TGTGCCAGCAGCCAAGGTACGAGCTACCACGAGCAGTACTTC. Its translation: CASSQGTSYHEQYF.